This T cell receptor (beta chain) is from a study of blood T cell repertoires in COVID-19. Study summary: The United States, Italy and Spain were the sources of the acute and convalescent COVID-19 samples. PBMCs, B-cell-depleted T cells, or T cells were the source of the cDNA or gDNA that made up the material.

The assay was immunoSEQ multiplex PCR, and TCRdb's table has in-frame clones only and misses some. The sample records about 88,000 clones, around nine tenths being singletons. Germline lookup yields CDR1 SGHTA and CDR2 FQGNSA. The ends lost 8 bases at V and 0 bases at J; junction bases unmatched: 4. The CDR3 is 13 residues long. V is TRBV7-2 and J is TRBJ2-7; 7 bases align to TRBD2. The sample consisted of peripheral blood. The TCR sequence derives from a man aged 80 or over with acute or convalescent COVID-19. CDR3 sequence (DNA): TGTGCCAGCGGGAGGGGTCCCTCCTACGAGCAGTACTTC. This translates into CASGRGPSYEQYF.